This TCR beta chain was retrieved from a study of T cells in Graves' hyperthyroidism and ophthalmopathy. General study findings and limits: Stable hyperthyroidism and ophthalmopathy were separated using 13 V-J signatures.

The V segment lost 0 bases and the J segment 5 bases; nucleotides outside the gene matches: 11. This CDR3 is 18 amino acids long. Germline-derived CDR1 and CDR2 are MNHEY and SVGAGI. This clonotype was observed at least ten times. Its antigen remains unidentified. Stable Graves' hyperthyroidism meant no ophthalmopathy progression within 18 months. Any patient presenting with uncontrolled infection, other autoimmune disease, pregnancy or lactation was left out. Diagnostic decisions used clinical symptoms, serum thyroxine and TRAb, thyroid ultrasound and orbital computed tomography. It was RNA transcripts that yielded the amplified TCR beta CDR3 regions. HTBI primers were the set used in a first-round RT-PCR of the TCR CDR3. MiXCR, applied by TCRdb to the multiplex PCR reads, yields one record per CDR3 protein. The table includes some 440,000 distinct CDR3 sequences, approximately 14% detected once.

The source of this sequence is a woman aged 18-29 years with Graves' hyperthyroidism. The J gene is TRBJ2-1, the V gene TRBV6-5, with 9 bases that match TRBD2. Sequenced material: blood. CDR3 sequence: CASSYSSYSGSRNNEQFF. CDR3 bases: TGTGCCAGCAGTTACTCATCATATAGCGGGAGTAGGAACAATGAGCAGTTCTTC.